This is a list of T cell receptor beta chains from one sample in a study of control samples from healthy donors and cancer patients. Profiled with immunoSEQ multiplex PCR; TCRdb holds only in-frame clones, not every one. The profile covers more than 85,000 clones, with roughly nine tenths appearing a single time and 3.5% to 4.5% taken by the ten largest. Source material: blood. All receptors come from a human donor in good health. The donor label of this sample is uncertain. Both conserved end residues are part of each CDR3. Each record gives: J gene, V gene, D gene, clone size, CDR3 DNA, CDR3 protein. The D gene is left open where the match is weak. Clone size is shown for a subset of rows, as once, few, many or a class of expanded clone.

TRBJ1-4	TRBV27	.	.	TGTGCCAGCAGTTTACAGGACGGGGAAAAACTGTTTTTT	CASSLQDGEKLFF
TRBJ1-4	TRBV5-5	.	.	TGTGCCAGCAGCAGCTCTGACGAGGCTCTTGAAAAACTGTTTTTT	CASSSSDEALEKLFF
TRBJ2-6	TRBV10-3	.	.	TGTGCCACTTTGAAATCTGGGGCCAACGTCCTGACTTTC	CATLKSGANVLTF
TRBJ1-1	TRBV2	.	.	TGTGCAAGGGCCCTCCTCGAAGCTTTCTTT	CARALLEAFF
TRBJ2-6	TRBV7-9	.	.	TGTGCCAGCAGTCATCGACAGGCTGGGGCCAACGTCCTGACTTTC	CASSHRQAGANVLTF
TRBJ1-2	TRBV4-2	TRBD1	.	TGTGCCAGCAGCCAAGACGCCGGACAGGGGCAATTCGGTGGCTACACCTTC	CASSQDAGQGQFGGYTF
TRBJ1-1	TRBV28	.	.	TGTGCCAGCAGTTCGTTAACAGTGAACACTGAAGCTTTCTTT	CASSSLTVNTEAFF
TRBJ2-1	TRBV12-3/TRBV12-4	.	.	TGTGCCAGCAGCCGGTGGGCCAATGAGCAGTTCTTC	CASSRWANEQFF
TRBJ2-5	TRBV5-6	TRBD1	.	TGTGCCAGCAGCTTGAACCTAGCAGGGGGAGAGACCCAGTACTTC	CASSLNLAGGETQYF
TRBJ1-6	TRBV6-6	.	.	TGTGCCAGCAGTCCACCAGCGGGAACAGGGCCCGTATCCCTCCACTTT	CASSPPAGTGPVSLHF
TRBJ2-2	TRBV9	.	once	TGTGCCAGCAGCGTGGGGGGTATGGCAGCGAACACCGGGGAGCTGTTTTTT	CASSVGGMAANTGELFF
TRBJ2-1	TRBV7-9	.	few	TGTGCCAGCAGCTTCCAAGAAAAGGGTGTTAAAGAGCAGTTCTTC	CASSFQEKGVKEQFF
TRBJ1-3	TRBV6-6	.	.	TGTGCCAGCAGTTATGAAGGGGTTGGAAACACCATATATTTT	CASSYEGVGNTIYF
TRBJ2-1	TRBV12-3/TRBV12-4	.	.	TGTGCCAGCAGTTTTGAGATTGAGCAGTTCTTC	CASSFEIEQFF
TRBJ1-1	TRBV10-3	.	.	TGTGCTTCGAGAAAAAGCGGTGGGGGCACTGAAGCTTTCTTT	CASRKSGGGTEAFF
TRBJ1-3	TRBV9	.	.	TGTGCCAGCAGCGCAACGGGAACCGGCGGAAACACCATATATTTT	CASSATGTGGNTIYF
TRBJ2-7	TRBV5-1	.	.	TGCGCCAGCAGCTTATTTACAGGGATCAACTACGAGCAGTACTTC	CASSLFTGINYEQYF
TRBJ1-4	TRBV18	.	.	TGTGCCAGCTCACCAACGGGCAGGGAGGGAAAACTGTTTTTT	CASSPTGREGKLFF
TRBJ1-2	TRBV18	.	.	TGTGCCAGCTCACTCGATCTGATGACGAGTTCGGACACCTTC	CASSLDLMTSSDTF
TRBJ2-1	TRBV20-1	TRBD2	.	TGCAGTCGCGGGGGTGGTGAGCAGTTCTTC	CSRGGGEQFF
TRBJ2-5	TRBV5-1	.	.	TGCGCCAGCAGCCTAAAGGACGGGGCAGAGACCCAGTACTTC	CASSLKDGAETQYF
TRBJ1-2	TRBV5-1	.	.	TGCGCCAGCAGCTTGGGACAGCCCGGTCAGGGAGGCTACACCTTC	CASSLGQPGQGGYTF
TRBJ1-4	TRBV19	.	.	TGTGCCAGTAGACGTAGGGGGAAAGGTGAAAAACTGTTTTTT	CASRRRGKGEKLFF
TRBJ1-1	TRBV11-2	.	.	TGTGCCAGCAGGCGACCGGGACGGCGCCTTACCAGGAACACTGAAGCTTTCTTT	CASRRPGRRLTRNTEAFF
TRBJ1-4	TRBV27	.	once	TGTGCCAGCAGTCCGGATAATGAAAAACTGTTTTTT	CASSPDNEKLFF
TRBJ2-1	TRBV6-5	.	.	TGTGCCAGCAGTCTGGGGGCCTACAATGAGCAGTTCTTC	CASSLGAYNEQFF
TRBJ2-1	TRBV9	.	.	TGTGCCGGCAGCACTAGAGGCCTCGTCGATGAGCAGTTCTTC	CAGSTRGLVDEQFF